Listed here are 2 T cell receptor beta chains from one sample, sequenced in a study of post-analysis software for immune sequencing data (dated by TCRdb to about 2015). The investigation overall reported the following: Patients showed significantly higher frequencies than controls for roughly five TRBV segments, among them TRBV5-6, TRBV5-1 and TRBV20-1.

For these TCRs, the target antigens are not known. Library preparation was by PCR. TCRdb names Illumina HiSeq 2500 as the instrument used. To reduce PCR and sequencing biases, unique molecular identifiers were incorporated into the TCR beta cDNA libraries. Clones were called with MiXCR by TCRdb after fastp trimmed the public reads at Q25, and only in-frame beta chains were retained. Under each unique CDR3 protein, matching rows form one entry showing the most common genes and DNA. The sample contains approximately 630,000 distinct CDR3 sequences, 55% to 60% of them found a single time. Of the sample, over 9% falls within the top ten clones. Source material: blood. Receptors were obtained from a girl aged 2-9 years with multiple sclerosis.

This clonotype was observed a single time. V gene TRBV6-2 or TRBV6-3 combines with J gene TRBJ2-3, with D possibly being TRBD2 (6 bases). V lost 7 bases and J 5 bases, leaving 25 bases between the germline ends. The CDR3 runs to 17 residues. Germline assignment: CDR1 MNHEY and CDR2 SVGEGT. In DNA form, the CDR3 reads TGTGCCAGCAATTCCATTTTCCGGCGGGGACGGGGAGATACGCAGTATTTT. Protein product: CASNSIFRRGRGDTQYF.

The chain couples TRBV6-5 to TRBJ2-1; D is uncertain. Germline V gene data show CDR1 as MNHEY and CDR2 as SVGAGI. CDR3 size: 14 residues. V lost 5 bases, J lost 0 bases, and 8 bases lay in between. The CDR3 protein is CASSSASSYNEQFF. As DNA, the CDR3 is TGTGCCAGCAGTAGCGCGAGCTCCTACAATGAGCAGTTCTTC.